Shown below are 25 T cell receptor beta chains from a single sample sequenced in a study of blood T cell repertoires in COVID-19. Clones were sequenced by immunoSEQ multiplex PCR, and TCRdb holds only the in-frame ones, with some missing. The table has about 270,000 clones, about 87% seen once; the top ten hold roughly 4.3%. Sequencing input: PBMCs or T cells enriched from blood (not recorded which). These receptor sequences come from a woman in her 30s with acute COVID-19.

The chain's CDR3 is CASSSVTSGRVYEQYF. In DNA form, the CDR3 reads TGTGCCAGCAGCTCAGTGACTAGCGGGAGGGTCTACGAGCAGTACTTC. The chain couples TRBV5-6 to TRBJ2-7; 14 positions agree with TRBD2. There are 16 residues in the CDR3. Germline-derived CDR1 and CDR2 are SGHDT and YYEEEE. The junction had 5 bases not matched to a gene; V was cut back by 3 bases and J by 3 bases.

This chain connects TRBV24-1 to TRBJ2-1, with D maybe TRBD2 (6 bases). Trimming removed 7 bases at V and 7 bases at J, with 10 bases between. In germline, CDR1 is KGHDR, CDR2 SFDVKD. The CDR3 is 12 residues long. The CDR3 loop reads CATSAGTNEQFF. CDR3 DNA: TGTGCCACCAGCGCGGGGACGAATGAGCAGTTCTTC.

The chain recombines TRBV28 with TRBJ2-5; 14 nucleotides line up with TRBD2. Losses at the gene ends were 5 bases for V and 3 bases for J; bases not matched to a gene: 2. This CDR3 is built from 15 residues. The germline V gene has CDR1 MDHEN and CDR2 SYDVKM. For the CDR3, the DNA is TGTGCCAGCAGTCTGGGACTAGCGGGAGAAGAGACCCAGTACTTC. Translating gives CASSLGLAGEETQYF.

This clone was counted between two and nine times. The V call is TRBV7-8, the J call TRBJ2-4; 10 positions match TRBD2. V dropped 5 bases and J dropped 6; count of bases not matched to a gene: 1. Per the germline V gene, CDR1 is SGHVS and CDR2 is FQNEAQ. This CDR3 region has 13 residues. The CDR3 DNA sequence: TGTGCCAGCAGCCGGACTAGCGGAAACATTCAGTACTTC. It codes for CASSRTSGNIQYF.

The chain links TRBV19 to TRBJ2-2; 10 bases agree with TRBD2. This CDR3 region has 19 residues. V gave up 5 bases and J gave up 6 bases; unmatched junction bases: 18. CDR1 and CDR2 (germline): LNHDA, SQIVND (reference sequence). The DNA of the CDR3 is TGTGCCAGTAGTTTATTAATGCTAGCGGGAGAATTGGTAGCCGGGGAGCTGTTTTTT. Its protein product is CASSLLMLAGELVAGELFF.

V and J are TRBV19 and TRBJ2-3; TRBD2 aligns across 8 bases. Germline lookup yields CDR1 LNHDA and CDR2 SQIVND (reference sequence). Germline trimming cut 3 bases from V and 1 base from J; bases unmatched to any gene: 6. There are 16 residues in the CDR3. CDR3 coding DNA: TGTGCCAGTAGTATGCTCGCTAGCGGGCGCACAGATACGCAGTATTTT. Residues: CASSMLASGRTDTQYF.

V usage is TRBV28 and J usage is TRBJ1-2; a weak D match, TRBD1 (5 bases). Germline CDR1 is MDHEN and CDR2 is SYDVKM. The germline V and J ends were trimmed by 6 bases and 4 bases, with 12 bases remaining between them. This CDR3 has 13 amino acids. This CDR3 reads CASSPDSRYGYTF. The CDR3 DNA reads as TGTGCCAGCAGCCCCGACAGCCGCTATGGCTACACCTTC.

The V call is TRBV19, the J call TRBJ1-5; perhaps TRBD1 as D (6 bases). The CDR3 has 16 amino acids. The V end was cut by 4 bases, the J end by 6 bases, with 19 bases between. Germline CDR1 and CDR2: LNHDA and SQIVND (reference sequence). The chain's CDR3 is CASSTLSAGDRQPQHF. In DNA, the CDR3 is TGTGCCAGTAGTACTCTGTCGGCAGGGGATCGTCAGCCCCAGCATTTT. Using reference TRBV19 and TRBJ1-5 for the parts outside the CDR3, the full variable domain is DGGITQSPKYLFRKEGQNVTLSCEQNLNHDAMYWYRQDPGQGLRLIYYSQIVNDFQKGDIAEGYSVSREKKESFPLTVTSAQKNPTAFYLCASSTLSAGDRQPQHFGDGTRLSIL.

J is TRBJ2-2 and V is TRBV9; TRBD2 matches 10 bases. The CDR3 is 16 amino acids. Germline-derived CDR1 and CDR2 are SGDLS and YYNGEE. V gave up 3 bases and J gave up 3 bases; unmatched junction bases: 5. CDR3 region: CASSGGTSAYTGELFF. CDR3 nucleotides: TGTGCCAGCAGCGGAGGGACTAGCGCGTACACCGGGGAGCTGTTTTTT.

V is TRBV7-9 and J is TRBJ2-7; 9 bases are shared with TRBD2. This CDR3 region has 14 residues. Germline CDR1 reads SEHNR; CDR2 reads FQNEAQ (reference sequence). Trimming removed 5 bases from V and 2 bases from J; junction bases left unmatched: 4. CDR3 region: CASSALAGAYEQYF. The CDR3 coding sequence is TGTGCCAGCAGCGCTTTAGCGGGGGCCTACGAGCAGTACTTC.

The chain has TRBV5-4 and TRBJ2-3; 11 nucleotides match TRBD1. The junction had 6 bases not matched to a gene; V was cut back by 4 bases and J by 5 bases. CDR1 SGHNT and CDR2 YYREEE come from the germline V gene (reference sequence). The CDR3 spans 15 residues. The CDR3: CASSPRTGGVDTQYF. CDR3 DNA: TGTGCCAGCAGCCCAAGGACAGGGGGCGTAGATACGCAGTATTTT.

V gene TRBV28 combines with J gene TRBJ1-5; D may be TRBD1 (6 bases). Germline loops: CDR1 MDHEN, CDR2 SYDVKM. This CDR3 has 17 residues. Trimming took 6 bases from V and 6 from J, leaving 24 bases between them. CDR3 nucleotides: TGTGCCAGCAGACCCCGGGGAGGGCAGGGGAGGGGTCAGCCCCAGCATTTT. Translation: CASRPRGGQGRGQPQHF.

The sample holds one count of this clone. As DNA, the CDR3 is TGTGCCAGCAGCCAAAGGGCGGGGGTACTTAACACAGATACGCAGTATTTT. It yields the protein CASSQRAGVLNTDTQYF. The chain employs TRBV7-6 and TRBJ2-3, with TRBD2 matching over 7 bases. V trimming: 5 bases; J trimming: 2 bases; junction bases outside the gene matches: 13. The V gene's germline CDR1 is SGHVS and CDR2 FNYEAQ. This CDR3 spans 17 amino acids.

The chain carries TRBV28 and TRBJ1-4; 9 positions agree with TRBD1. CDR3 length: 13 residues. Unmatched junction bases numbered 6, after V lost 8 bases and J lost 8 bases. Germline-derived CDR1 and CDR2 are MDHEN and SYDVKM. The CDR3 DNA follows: TGTGCCAGCGTGACAGGGGGTTTCGAAAAACTGTTTTTT. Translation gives CASVTGGFEKLFF. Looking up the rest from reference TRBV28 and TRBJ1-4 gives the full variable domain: DVKVTQSSRYLVKRTGEKVFLECVQDMDHENMFWYRQDPGLGLRLIYFSYDVKMKEKGDIPEGYSVSREKKERFSLILESASTNQTSMYLCASVTGGFEKLFFGSGTQLSVL.

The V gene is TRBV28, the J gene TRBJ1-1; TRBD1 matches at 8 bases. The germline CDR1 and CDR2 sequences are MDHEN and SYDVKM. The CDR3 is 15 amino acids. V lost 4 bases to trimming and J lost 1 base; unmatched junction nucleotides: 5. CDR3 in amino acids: CASSSPGGGNTEAFF. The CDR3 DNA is TGTGCCAGCAGTTCCCCAGGGGGCGGGAACACTGAAGCTTTCTTT.

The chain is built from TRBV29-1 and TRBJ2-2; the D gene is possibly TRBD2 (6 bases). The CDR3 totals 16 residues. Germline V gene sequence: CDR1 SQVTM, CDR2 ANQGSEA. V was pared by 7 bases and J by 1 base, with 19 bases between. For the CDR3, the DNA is TGCAGCGCGAGTTTGGTAGCGGAACGGAACACCGGGGAGCTGTTTTTT. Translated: CSASLVAERNTGELFF.

CDR3 protein: CASSFFAGGYNEQFF. The CDR3 DNA sequence: TGTGCCAGCAGTTTCTTTGCGGGAGGTTACAATGAGCAGTTCTTC. The gene calls are TRBV27 and TRBJ2-1; 8 bases align to TRBD2. Per the germline V gene, CDR1 is MNHEY and CDR2 is SMNVEV (reference sequence). V lost 3 bases, J lost 4 bases, and 5 bases stayed unmatched. The CDR3 is made up of 15 amino acids.

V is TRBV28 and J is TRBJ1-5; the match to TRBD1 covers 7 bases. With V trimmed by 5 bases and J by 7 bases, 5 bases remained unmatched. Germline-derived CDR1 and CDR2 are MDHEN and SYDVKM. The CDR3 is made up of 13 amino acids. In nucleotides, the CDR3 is TGTGCCAGCAGTCCAACAGGGGCCCAGCCCCAGCATTTT. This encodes CASSPTGAQPQHF.

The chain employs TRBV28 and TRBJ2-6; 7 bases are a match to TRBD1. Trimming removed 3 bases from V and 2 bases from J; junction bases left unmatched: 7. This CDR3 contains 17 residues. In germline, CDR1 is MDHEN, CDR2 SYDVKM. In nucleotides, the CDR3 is TGTGCCAGCAGTTTTCGACAGGGAAGGGCTGGGGCCAACGTCCTGACTTTC. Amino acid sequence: CASSFRQGRAGANVLTF.

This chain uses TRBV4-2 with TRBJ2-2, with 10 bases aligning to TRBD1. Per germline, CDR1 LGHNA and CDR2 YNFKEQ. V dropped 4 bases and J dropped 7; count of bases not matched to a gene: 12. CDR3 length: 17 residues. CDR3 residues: CASSLFPGTGDVGELFF. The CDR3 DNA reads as TGTGCCAGCAGCCTCTTCCCCGGGACAGGGGATGTCGGGGAGCTGTTTTTT.

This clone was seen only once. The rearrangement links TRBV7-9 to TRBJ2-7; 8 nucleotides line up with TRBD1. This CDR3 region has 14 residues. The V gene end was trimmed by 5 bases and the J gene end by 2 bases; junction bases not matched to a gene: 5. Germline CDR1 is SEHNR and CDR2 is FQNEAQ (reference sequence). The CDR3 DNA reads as TGTGCCAGCAGCCGGGGACAGGAGACCTACGAGCAGTACTTC. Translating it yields CASSRGQETYEQYF.

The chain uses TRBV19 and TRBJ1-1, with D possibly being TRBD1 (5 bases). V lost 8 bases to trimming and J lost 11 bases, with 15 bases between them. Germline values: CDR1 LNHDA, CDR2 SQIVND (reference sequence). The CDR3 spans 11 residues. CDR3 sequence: CASGPTGGAFF. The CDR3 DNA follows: TGTGCCAGTGGACCAACAGGTGGTGCTTTCTTT.

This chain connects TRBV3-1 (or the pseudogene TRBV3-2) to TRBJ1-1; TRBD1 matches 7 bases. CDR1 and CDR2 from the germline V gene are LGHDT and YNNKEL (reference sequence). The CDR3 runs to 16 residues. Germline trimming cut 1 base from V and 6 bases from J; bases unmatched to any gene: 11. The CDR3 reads CASSQGDSYTQPEAFF. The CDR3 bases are TGTGCCAGCAGCCAAGGGGACAGCTATACTCAACCTGAAGCTTTCTTT.

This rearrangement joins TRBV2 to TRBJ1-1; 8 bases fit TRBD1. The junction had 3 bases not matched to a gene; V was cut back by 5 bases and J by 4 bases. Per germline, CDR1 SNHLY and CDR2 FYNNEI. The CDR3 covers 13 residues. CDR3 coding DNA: TGTGCCAGCAGTCAGGGGGCTGGCACTGAAGCTTTCTTT. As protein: CASSQGAGTEAFF.

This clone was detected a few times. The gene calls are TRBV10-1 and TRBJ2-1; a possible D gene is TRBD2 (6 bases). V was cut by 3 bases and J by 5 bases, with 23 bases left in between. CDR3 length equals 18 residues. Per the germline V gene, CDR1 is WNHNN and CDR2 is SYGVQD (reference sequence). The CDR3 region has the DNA TGCGCCAGCAGTGATCACCAAGGCAGGACGGAGGGAAACAATGAGCAGTTCTTC. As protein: CASSDHQGRTEGNNEQFF.